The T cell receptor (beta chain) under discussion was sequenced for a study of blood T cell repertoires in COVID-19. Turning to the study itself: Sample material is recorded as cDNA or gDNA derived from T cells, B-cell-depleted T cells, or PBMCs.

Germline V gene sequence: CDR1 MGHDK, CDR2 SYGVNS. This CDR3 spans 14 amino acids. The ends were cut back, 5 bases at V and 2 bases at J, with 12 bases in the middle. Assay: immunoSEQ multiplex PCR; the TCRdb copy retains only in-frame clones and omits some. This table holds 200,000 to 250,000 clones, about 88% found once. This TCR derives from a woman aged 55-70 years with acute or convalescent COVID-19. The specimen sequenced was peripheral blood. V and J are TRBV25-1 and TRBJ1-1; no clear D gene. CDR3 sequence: CASSPLYLNTEAFF. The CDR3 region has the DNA TGTGCCAGCAGTCCTCTTTATCTAAACACTGAAGCTTTCTTT.